This is a list of T cell receptor beta chains from one sample in a study of monozygotic twins with inflammatory bowel disease. TCRdb reprocessed the 5' RACE reads; each CDR3 protein has one entry and no DNA is given. The table lists tens of thousands of distinct CDR3 sequences. Sequenced sample: blood. These receptors originate from a human donor with ulcerative colitis or Crohn's disease, or a healthy co-twin of an affected twin (not recorded which). The CDR3 runs from the conserved cysteine through the conserved F or W. Each record gives: J gene, V gene, CDR3 protein.

TRBJ2-2,TRBV5-4,CASSPGGTNTGELFF
TRBJ2-5,TRBV7-8,CASSLRQQETQYF
TRBJ1-2,TRBV20-1,CSASSLQGNGYTF
TRBJ2-5,TRBV6-5,CASSSGADYQETQYF
TRBJ2-3,TRBV20-1,CSATQRTGKNTDTQYF
TRBJ1-2,TRBV9,CASSSDYGYTF
TRBJ2-2,TRBV5-6,CASRTGEYTGELFF
TRBJ1-6,TRBV4-1,CASARVSSYNSPLHF
TRBJ1-2,TRBV11-2,CASSLGTGYSYTF
TRBJ1-1,TRBV5-6,CASSFNPTEAFF
TRBJ2-1,TRBV12-3/TRBV12-4,CASRSRDYSYNEQFF
TRBJ1-2,TRBV5-1,CASSKANYGYTF
TRBJ2-1,TRBV5-1,CASGTGTGLHDEQFF
TRBJ2-1,TRBV20-1,CSARPSGISEQFF
TRBJ2-3,TRBV6-5,CASSYSIAGTDTQYF
TRBJ1-1,TRBV10-3,CAISDSGMNTEAFF
TRBJ1-4,TRBV27,CASSTQDRANSEKLFF
TRBJ2-7,TRBV6-1,CASSPGGGLLREQYF
TRBJ1-6,TRBV5-1,CASSQVVNSPLHF
TRBJ2-1,TRBV11-2,CASNTLRGRNEQFF
TRBJ1-3,TRBV12-3/TRBV12-4,CASSDLRQLGNTIYF
TRBJ2-7,TRBV12-3/TRBV12-4,CASSSSDTPYEQYF
TRBJ1-4,TRBV4-2,CASSPKMGGEEKLFF
TRBJ2-7,TRBV20-1,CSALGQGAHEQYF
TRBJ1-5,TRBV19,CASSIDVQPQHF
TRBJ1-4,TRBV10-3,CAISESILEGGEKLFF
TRBJ2-1,TRBV7-2,CASRGSGGAIYNEQFF
TRBJ1-5,TRBV19,CASTPGSHQLPQHF
TRBJ1-1,TRBV14,CASSQDSAVYVFF
TRBJ1-3,TRBV7-2,CASSSRGTSSSGNTIYF
TRBJ2-1,TRBV5-1,CASSLGYQGIYNEQFF
TRBJ2-2,TRBV7-8,CASSFGGANTGELFF
TRBJ1-4,TRBV20-1,CSAREQGPNEKLFF
TRBJ2-5,TRBV4-2,CASSQGLAGASQETQYF
TRBJ2-2,TRBV9,CASAAGLPGELFF
TRBJ1-1,TRBV10-3,CAISPREGAEAFF
TRBJ2-7,TRBV19,CASSIEHSRTYEQYF
TRBJ1-1,TRBV28,CASGLGPMDTEAFF
TRBJ1-5,TRBV19,CASSYPSRAQPQHF
TRBJ2-2,TRBV4-1,CASSPTTSGGAGELFF
TRBJ1-1,TRBV6-2/TRBV6-3,CASTQGTEAFF
TRBJ1-6,TRBV6-1,CASRKWTAHSPLHF
TRBJ2-7,TRBV5-4,CASSWDRGSYEQYF
TRBJ1-1,TRBV5-6,CASSFAGNTEAFF
TRBJ2-1,TRBV6-1,CASTRTVVGYNEQFF
TRBJ1-4,TRBV19,CASQQGRANEKLFF
TRBJ2-7,TRBV10-3,CAIRGQAGSYEQYF
TRBJ2-5,TRBV12-3/TRBV12-4,CASSRGQGWQETQYF
TRBJ1-1,TRBV2,CASSVGDTEAFF
TRBJ1-3,TRBV21-1,CASSKLVRALSGNTIYF
TRBJ2-2,TRBV7-9,CASSSRDRDTGELFF
TRBJ1-4,TRBV10-3,CAISESMGEKLFF
TRBJ2-3,TRBV3-1,CASSQVLAGDSRDTQYF
TRBJ2-1,TRBV7-2,CASSLGGGPNEQFF
TRBJ2-1,TRBV5-1,CASRQAGGPNEQFF
TRBJ1-4,TRBV20-1,CSAREWGGEKLFF
TRBJ1-3,TRBV7-9,CASSSGPWDTIYF
TRBJ2-1,TRBV20-1,CSAPQGSRSEQFF
TRBJ1-4,TRBV6-1,CASRTGDREKEKLFF